The source of this TCR beta chain is a study of vaccination and CD4 T cells after COVID-19. About the research overall: Mild disease affected eight to ten convalescent patients and severe disease one, all SARS-CoV-2 positive by nasal swab PCR. Cells were stimulated with overlapping spike peptides from SARS-CoV-2, HCoV-NL63, HCoV-OC43 and HCoV-229E.

Treatment described: approximately nine-day PBMC culture with coronavirus spike peptide pools or control peptides (ViraFEST assay). Researchers reported culturing approximately 2 million PBMCs per well with about 9.4 IU/ml IL-2 and approximately 9.4 ug/ml peptide pools. Of note for this clonotype: What it recognizes is unknown.

Germline values: CDR1 MNHEY, CDR2 SVGEGT. This CDR3 has 14 residues. Trimming pared 2 bases from V and 1 base from J, leaving 8 bases between. Oncomine TCR Beta short-read sequencing was applied to DNA from cultured CD4+ T cells. Someone extracted genomic DNA from cultured CD4+ T cells. TCRdb re-called the PCR reads through MiXCR, storing one row per CDR3 protein. The sample contains around 20,000 distinct CDR3 sequences, 70% of which appear only once. The rearrangement uses TRBV6-2 or TRBV6-3 and TRBJ1-2; D remains unclear. The TCR originated in a human donor who had recovered from COVID-19. Sequencing was performed on CD4+ T cells from blood, cultured in vitro. CDR3 in amino acids: CASSYAAGNYGYTF. As DNA, the CDR3 is TGTGCCAGCAGTTACGCAGCGGGTAACTATGGCTACACCTTC.